The 30 T cell receptor beta chains listed next were all sequenced from one sample in a study of blood T cell repertoires in COVID-19. Clones were sequenced by immunoSEQ multiplex PCR, and TCRdb holds only the in-frame ones, with some missing. The sample shows about 320,000 clones, approximately 90% of them seen only once. Sequenced input: peripheral blood. The source of these receptors is a woman aged 30 to 39 with COVID-19, enrolled during active disease.

The J gene is TRBJ2-1, the V gene TRBV5-6; 8 bases are a match to TRBD2. The V gene's germline CDR1 is SGHDT and CDR2 YYEEEE. CDR3 size: 19 residues. With 3 bases clipped from V and 1 base from J, the junction kept 15 bases outside the gene matches. The CDR3 is CASSSTAGDPLSSYNEQFF. The CDR3 coding sequence is TGTGCCAGCAGCTCTACAGCGGGGGACCCTTTAAGTTCCTACAATGAGCAGTTCTTC.

This clone occurred once. The CDR3 DNA reads as TGTGCCAGCAGTCGAGACCTAGGAAATGAGCAGTTCTTC. Protein product: CASSRDLGNEQFF. The chain is built from TRBV6-6 and TRBJ2-1, with D unresolved. The CDR3 sequence is 13 residues long. V was cut by 5 bases and J by 7 bases, with 12 bases left in between. Germline V gene sequence: CDR1 MNHNY, CDR2 SVGAGI (reference sequence).

The chain links TRBV3-1 (or the pseudogene TRBV3-2) to TRBJ1-5, with D perhaps matching TRBD1 (6 bases). Trimming removed 1 base from V and 3 bases from J, with 10 bases in between. Germline V gene lookup returns CDR1 LGHDT and CDR2 YNNKEL (reference sequence). The CDR3 is 15 residues long. CDR3 residues: CASSQGTVSNQPQHF. The CDR3 region has the DNA TGTGCCAGCAGCCAAGGGACAGTCTCCAATCAGCCCCAGCATTTT.

The chain combines TRBV28 with TRBJ1-1; D is ambiguous. There are 13 residues in the CDR3. In germline, CDR1 is MDHEN, CDR2 SYDVKM. V was pared by 2 bases and J by 5 bases, with 9 bases between. In DNA, the CDR3 is TGTGCCAGCAGTTTACTGTCGGAGACTGAAGCTTTCTTT. Its translation is CASSLLSETEAFF.

The V call is TRBV6-2 or TRBV6-3, the J call TRBJ2-5, with D unresolved. Deletions cut 6 bases from V and 4 bases from J, with 9 bases between. The V gene's germline CDR1 is MNHEY and CDR2 SVGEGT. This CDR3 is built from 12 residues. The CDR3 DNA reads TGTGCCAGCAGCACGGTGTTAGAGACCCAGTACTTC. Translating gives CASSTVLETQYF.

This rearrangement joins TRBV6-5 to TRBJ2-7; 9 nucleotides line up with TRBD2. V shed 6 bases and J 5 bases; nucleotides not matched to a gene: 5. The CDR3 runs to 13 residues. The germline gives CDR1 MNHEY, CDR2 SVGAGI. CDR3 in DNA: TGTGCCAGCAGGGGGACTAGCAGAAACGAGCAGTACGTC. This gives the protein CASRGTSRNEQYV.

V is TRBV10-2 and J is TRBJ1-2, with TRBD1 identical over 8 bases. The germline V gene has CDR1 WSHSY and CDR2 SAAADI. Unmatched junction bases numbered 5, after V lost 3 bases and J lost 8 bases. The CDR3 sequence is 13 residues long. CDR3 DNA: TGCGCCAGCAGTGAATCGACAGGGGTCGGCTACACCTTC. Protein product: CASSESTGVGYTF.

The chain links TRBV21-1 to TRBJ1-1. TRBV21-1 is designated a pseudogene. This CDR3 region has 11 residues. CDR3 coding DNA: TGTGCCAGCCAGGGAGGGACTGAAGCTTTCTTT. This sequence encodes CASQGGTEAFF.

The chain uses TRBV12-3 or TRBV12-4 and TRBJ2-7; D is uncertain. V lost 6 bases and J lost 4, with 13 bases in between. The CDR3 is 13 amino acids. This CDR3 is CASSHHYEYEQYF. DNA for the CDR3: TGTGCCAGCAGCCACCATTACGAGTACGAGCAGTACTTC.

This chain links TRBV6-5 with TRBJ2-1; the match to TRBD1 covers 10 bases. The CDR3 loop spans 16 amino acids. V lost 2 bases and J lost 7; bases outside the gene matches: 8. Germline V gene data show CDR1 as MNHEY and CDR2 as SVGAGI. CDR3 in DNA: TGTGCCAGCAGTTACCAGGGACAGGGGAGAAGGAATGAGCAGTTCTTC. Translated: CASSYQGQGRRNEQFF.

This clone was counted once. The chain employs TRBV2 and TRBJ1-3, with no clear D. The CDR3 spans 15 residues. The V and J ends lost 4 bases and 3 bases respectively, with 13 bases between them. From germline, CDR1 is SNHLY and CDR2 FYNNEI. The chain's CDR3 is CASSVFTYGGNTIYF. The DNA for the CDR3 is TGTGCCAGCAGTGTTTTTACATATGGTGGAAACACCATATATTTT. The variable domain in full, completed from reference TRBV2 and TRBJ1-3, reads EPEVTQTPSHQVTQMGQEVILRCVPISNHLYFYWYRQILGQKVEFLVSFYNNEISEKSEIFDDQFSVERPDGSNFTLKIRSTKLEDSAMYFCASSVFTYGGNTIYFGEGSWLTVV.

The V and J genes are TRBV12-5 and TRBJ1-5; D is perhaps TRBD1 (6 bases). Germline values: CDR1 LGHNT, CDR2 FRNRAP. The CDR3 covers 17 residues. Trimming removed 0 bases from V and 11 bases from J, with 23 bases in between. In nucleotides, the CDR3 is TGTGCTAGTGGTTTGGTAATCGGGGGGCTAGATCCCGTGTCCCAGCATTTT. Protein: CASGLVIGGLDPVSQHF.

The rearrangement links TRBV10-3 to TRBJ1-6, with a tentative D call TRBD1 (6 bases). This CDR3 is 14 amino acids long. Trimming shortened V by 6 bases and J by 7 bases, and 13 bases separated the two germline ends. Germline V gene sequence: CDR1 ENHRY, CDR2 SYGVKD. The CDR3 nucleotides read TGTGCCATCAGCAACAGGGAGTCAAATTCACCCCTCCACTTT. This codes for CAISNRESNSPLHF.

This chain uses TRBV5-6 with TRBJ2-7; TRBD1 might be the D (5 bases). The CDR3 consists of 13 residues. CDR1 and CDR2 from the germline V gene are SGHDT and YYEEEE. V lost 3 bases and J lost 6, with 13 bases in between. The DNA for the CDR3 is TGTGCCAGCAGCTCTGGATGGGGCGGCGAGCAGTACTTC. Translating it yields CASSSGWGGEQYF.

The chain has TRBV18 and TRBJ2-1; 11 bases match TRBD1. The germline gives CDR1 KGHSH, CDR2 LQKENI. Trimming took 5 bases from V and 4 from J; bases not matched to a gene: 7. The CDR3 is 16 residues long. The CDR3 loop reads CASSKDRGLAYNEQFF. Here the CDR3 DNA reads TGTGCCAGCTCAAAGGACAGGGGGCTAGCGTACAATGAGCAGTTCTTC.

The genes are TRBV4-3 and TRBJ1-4; 8 bases line up with TRBD1. CDR1 and CDR2 (germline): LGHNA, YSLEER. This CDR3 spans 16 amino acids. J was trimmed by 6 bases and V by 3 bases; bases with no gene match: 9. In nucleotides, the CDR3 is TGCGCCAGCAGCCACTCAACAGGGGGGATTTATGAAAAACTGTTTTTT. As protein: CASSHSTGGIYEKLFF.

This chain uses TRBV9 with TRBJ2-3; 12 positions match TRBD2. The CDR3 extends over 15 amino acids. Per the germline V gene, CDR1 is SGDLS and CDR2 is YYNGEE. The trim removed 4 bases at V and 1 base at J, leaving 1 base unmatched. The CDR3 is CASSRLAGGTDTQYF. The CDR3 region has the DNA TGTGCCAGCAGCCGACTAGCGGGGGGCACAGATACGCAGTATTTT.

The CDR3: CASSLSPVTEAFF. CDR3 sequence (DNA): TGTGCCAGCAGCTTAAGTCCGGTTACTGAAGCTTTCTTT. The chain employs TRBV7-3 and TRBJ1-1; D is uncertain. The V gene lost 1 base and the J gene lost 5 bases, with 8 bases spanning the gap. CDR1 is SGHTA and CDR2 is FQGTGA in the germline V gene. This CDR3 is built from 13 residues.

This chain uses TRBV20-1 with TRBJ2-5; 14 positions agree with TRBD2. Germline CDR1 and CDR2: DFQATT and SNEGSKA (reference sequence). The V and J ends lost 3 bases and 4 bases, in that order; junction bases with no gene match: 7. The CDR3 runs 16 residues. The CDR3 reads CSASPQGLAGAETQYF. CDR3 in DNA: TGCAGTGCTAGTCCTCAGGGACTAGCGGGGGCAGAGACCCAGTACTTC.

This chain uses TRBV29-1 with TRBJ1-1; D is perhaps TRBD1 (5 bases). Germline assignment: CDR1 SQVTM and CDR2 ANQGSEA. The CDR3 is 13 residues long. The V and J ends lost 5 bases and 4 bases respectively, with 14 bases between them. The CDR3 sequence: CSVFRGGATEAFF. CDR3 sequence (DNA): TGCAGCGTTTTCCGGGGAGGGGCCACTGAAGCTTTCTTT. Together with reference TRBV29-1 and TRBJ1-1, the CDR3 gives the full variable domain: SAVISQKPSRDICQRGTSLTIQCQVDSQVTMMFWYRQQPGQSLTLIATANQGSEATYESGFVIDKFPISRPNLTFSTLTVSNMSPEDSSIYLCSVFRGGATEAFFGQGTRLTVV.

The rearrangement joins TRBV19 to TRBJ2-1, with 10 positions matching TRBD2. Germline values: CDR1 LNHDA, CDR2 SQIVND (reference sequence). The CDR3 loop spans 16 amino acids. V was pared by 1 base and J by 7 bases, with 7 bases of the junction left unmatched. CDR3 nucleotides: TGTGCCAGTAGTATAGCCGGGACTAGCGTGCGAAATGAGCAGTTCTTC. Protein: CASSIAGTSVRNEQFF.

The chain uses TRBV19 and TRBJ1-1, with TRBD1 identical over 9 bases. J was trimmed by 6 bases and V by 9 bases; bases with no gene match: 11. Germline V gives CDR1 LNHDA, CDR2 SQIVND (reference sequence). The CDR3 totals 14 residues. CDR3 nucleotides: TGTGCCAGCAACTGGGGACAGGGAATGGCTGAAGCTTTCTTT. This gives the protein CASNWGQGMAEAFF.

The gene calls are TRBV7-2 and TRBJ1-2; D unresolved. The CDR3 spans 14 residues. CDR1 SGHTA and CDR2 FQGNSA come from the germline V gene. The V gene lost 1 base and the J gene lost 4 bases, with 10 bases spanning the gap. Written as DNA, the CDR3 is TGTGCCAGCAGCTTAGGGCGGGTTAGCTATGGCTACACCTTC. Translation gives CASSLGRVSYGYTF. The full variable domain, its missing parts supplied by reference TRBV7-2 and TRBJ1-2, is GAGVSQSPSNKVTEKGKDVELRCDPISGHTALYWYRQSLGQGLEFLIYFQGNSAPDKSGLPSDRFSAERTGGSVSTLTIQRTQQEDSAVYLCASSLGRVSYGYTFGSGTRLTVV.

This clone was seen only once. V usage is TRBV7-9 and J usage is TRBJ1-4, with D maybe TRBD1 (6 bases). Germline V gene lookup returns CDR1 SEHNR and CDR2 FQNEAQ (reference sequence). The CDR3 has 14 amino acids. V was trimmed by 3 bases and J by 7 bases, leaving 12 bases between them. The CDR3 nucleotides read TGTGCCAGCAGCTTGGCGGGGGCGGGTGAAAAACTGTTTTTT. It encodes CASSLAGAGEKLFF.

The table lists this clone with a count of one. This chain links TRBV11-3 with TRBJ2-2; TRBD2 matches at 12 bases. Germline V gene data show CDR1 as SGHNT and CDR2 as YENEEA. This CDR3 has 17 residues. The V segment lost 5 bases and the J segment 2 bases; nucleotides outside the gene matches: 6. The CDR3 is CASSGSSGGANTGELFF. The CDR3 DNA sequence: TGTGCCAGCAGCGGGTCTAGCGGGGGGGCTAACACCGGGGAGCTGTTTTTT.

The rearrangement uses TRBV29-1 and TRBJ1-2; a weak D match, TRBD1 (5 bases). Deletions cut 6 bases from V and 3 bases from J, with 17 bases between. This CDR3 region has 14 residues. Per the germline V gene, CDR1 is SQVTM and CDR2 is ANQGSEA. The CDR3 DNA reads as TGCAGCGTGGATCTGGGGCGTTCGTACTATGGCTACACCTTC. Protein: CSVDLGRSYYGYTF. The complete variable domain, with remaining parts taken from reference TRBV29-1 and TRBJ1-2, reads SAVISQKPSRDICQRGTSLTIQCQVDSQVTMMFWYRQQPGQSLTLIATANQGSEATYESGFVIDKFPISRPNLTFSTLTVSNMSPEDSSIYLCSVDLGRSYYGYTFGSGTRLTVV.

The V gene is TRBV18, the J gene TRBJ2-6; D may be TRBD1 (6 bases). The germline gives CDR1 KGHSH, CDR2 LQKENI. Trimming took 3 bases from V and 0 from J, leaving 12 bases between them. The CDR3 is made up of 17 amino acids. CDR3 residues: CASSPFDRISGANVLTF. The DNA for the CDR3 is TGTGCCAGCTCACCGTTTGACAGGATCTCTGGGGCCAACGTCCTGACTTTC.

The J gene is TRBJ1-2, the V gene TRBV4-1; no clear D gene. CDR1 is MGHRA, CDR2 YSYEKL, per germline. The ends were cut back, 1 base at V and 4 bases at J, with 7 bases in the middle. The CDR3 is 13 amino acids. CDR3 sequence: CASSQASAYGYTF. The DNA of the CDR3 is TGCGCCAGCAGCCAAGCCAGTGCCTATGGCTACACCTTC.

Here the CDR3 DNA reads TGTGCCAGCAGCCTGGACATTAATCAGCCCCAGCATTTT. It encodes CASSLDINQPQHF. J is TRBJ1-5 and V is TRBV5-4; tentatively, D is TRBD1 (5 bases). Germline V gene data show CDR1 as SGHNT and CDR2 as YYREEE (reference sequence). V lost 4 bases to trimming and J lost 4 bases, with 9 bases between them. The CDR3 is 13 residues long.

This clone was detected once. The chain has TRBV6-2 or TRBV6-3 and TRBJ1-1; D may be TRBD1 (5 bases). Trimming left V 4 bases short and J 0 bases short, with 9 bases between. The CDR3 runs to 14 residues. Germline-derived CDR1 and CDR2 are MNHEY and SVGEGT. The CDR3 here is CASSWTTMNTEAFF. The CDR3 coding sequence is TGTGCCAGCAGTTGGACAACCATGAACACTGAAGCTTTCTTT.